The subject of this entry is one T cell receptor beta chain. The antigen is not known. RNA transcripts provided the template for amplifying TCR beta CDR3 regions. The workflow started with a first-round RT-PCR run with HTBI primers and then moved on to a second-round multiplex PCR. In TCRdb, the multiplex PCR reads were re-called with MiXCR into one record per CDR3 protein. This sample yields 500,000 to 700,000 distinct CDR3 sequences, of which 35% to 40% are seen a single time; about 4.6% belongs to the top ten. Patients in the hyperthyroidism group, adults aged 18 to 65, were newly diagnosed, under 2 months' duration. Pregnant or lactating patients and those with other autoimmune diseases or uncontrolled infections were excluded. This sample is drawn from a study of Graves' ophthalmopathy and Graves' hyperthyroidism. The study, taken as a whole, reports: Most expanded clonotypes in thyroid above 0.001 frequency also showed up in blood. Built on 13 signatures, a model told ophthalmopathy apart from stable hyperthyroidism with approximately 85% sensitivity and approximately 80% specificity.

The specimen sequenced was peripheral blood or thyroid tissue (not recorded which). The TCR originated in an adult man with Graves' hyperthyroidism.

The CDR3 nucleotides read TGTGCCAGCAGTTTTGAGTTGCGCGATACGCAGTATTTT. Translated: CASSFELRDTQYF. The gene calls are TRBV12-3 or TRBV12-4 and TRBJ2-3, with D unclear. The CDR3 has 13 residues. Trimming removed 3 bases from V and 6 bases from J, with 10 bases in between.